Each of the 29 T cell receptor beta chains below was sequenced from the same sample in a study of cytomegalovirus exposure and HLA in healthy donors. The data were produced by immunoSEQ multiplex PCR, yet TCRdb's version contains in-frame clones alone and is incomplete. Of hundreds of thousands of clones listed, roughly 90% were seen once; the top ten hold approximately 0.95%. Sequencing used PBMCs. All receptors derive from a young woman in good health and CMV-seronegative.

This chain connects TRBV7-8 to TRBJ2-7; 12 bases map to TRBD1. Germline lookup yields CDR1 SGHVS and CDR2 FQNEAQ. Losses at the gene ends were 5 bases for V and 7 bases for J; bases not matched to a gene: 6. This CDR3 has 14 amino acids. Here the CDR3 DNA reads TGTGCCAGCAGCCAGGGACAGGGGGCAGGGGAGCAGTACTTC. Translating gives CASSQGQGAGEQYF.

There are a few counts of this clone. The genes are TRBV18 and TRBJ2-7; 7 nucleotides align to TRBD1. The CDR3 has 12 amino acids. Looked up from germline, CDR1 is KGHSH and CDR2 is LQKENI. Trimming at V came to 3 bases and at J to 6 bases, leaving 2 bases not matched to a gene. CDR3 in DNA: TGTGCCAGCTCACCCCCAGGGGGCGAGCAGTACTTC. This encodes CASSPPGGEQYF.

The CDR3 is CASSSGTGIAGYTF. The CDR3 region has the DNA TGTGCCAGCAGTTCAGGGACAGGGATAGCTGGCTACACCTTC. The chain joins TRBV27 to TRBJ1-2; 9 bases align to TRBD1. V dropped 4 bases and J dropped 7; count of bases not matched to a gene: 7. Germline V gene data show CDR1 as MNHEY and CDR2 as SMNVEV (reference sequence). This CDR3 comprises 14 residues.

This clone was seen just once. V and J are TRBV6-5 and TRBJ2-7, with D hard to call. The V gene lost 0 bases and the J gene lost 4 bases, with 13 bases spanning the gap. The CDR3 contains 15 residues. Germline CDR1 MNHEY, CDR2 SVGAGI. The CDR3, as DNA: TGTGCCAGCAGTTACTCCCCCGCAGGTCCATACGAGCAGTACTTC. This translates into CASSYSPAGPYEQYF.

The V and J genes are TRBV10-3 and TRBJ2-3; TRBD2 matches 12 bases. Losses at the gene ends were 6 bases for V and 6 bases for J; bases not matched to a gene: 7. From germline, CDR1 is ENHRY and CDR2 SYGVKD. There are 15 residues in the CDR3. The CDR3 region is CAIRMTSGSSDTQYF. In nucleotides, the CDR3 is TGTGCCATCAGGATGACTAGCGGGAGTAGTGATACGCAGTATTTT.

V is TRBV7-8 and J is TRBJ2-1, with 8 nucleotides matching TRBD1. The germline gives CDR1 SGHVS, CDR2 FQNEAQ. Trimming at V came to 4 bases and at J to 0 bases, leaving 2 bases not matched to a gene. The CDR3 sequence is 15 residues long. The CDR3 sequence is CASSSTGGSYNEQFF. The CDR3 DNA reads TGTGCCAGCAGCTCAACAGGGGGCTCCTACAATGAGCAGTTCTTC.

Worth noting for this clone: An end of the junction does not agree with germline; a read error may underlie this. The chain uses TRBV28 and TRBJ1-1; 10 bases match TRBD1. Germline CDR1 reads MDHEN; CDR2 reads SYDVKM. The CDR3 contains 15 residues. DNA of the CDR3: TGTGCCAGCAGCCCCGCCGGGACAGGGGTAACTGGAGCTTTCTTT. Its translation: CASSPAGTGVTGAFF.

This sequence joins TRBV7-9 and TRBJ1-1, with TRBD1 as a possible D gene (6 bases). The CDR3 has 15 residues. V was clipped by 5 bases and J by 0 bases, with 13 bases between them. The germline V gene encodes CDR1 SEHNR and CDR2 FQNEAQ (reference sequence). CDR3 residues: CASSHRTEMNTEAFF. The CDR3 DNA is TGTGCCAGCAGCCACAGGACAGAAATGAACACTGAAGCTTTCTTT.

The chain links TRBV28 to TRBJ1-2; a possible D gene is TRBD1 (6 bases). Germline V lookup: CDR1 MDHEN, CDR2 SYDVKM. V shed 3 bases and J shed 8 bases, with 13 bases lying between them. CDR3 length: 13 residues. The CDR3 spells CASSLPGARGYTF. The CDR3 DNA reads as TGTGCCAGCAGTTTGCCAGGGGCGCGAGGCTACACCTTC.

The chain joins TRBV6-5 to TRBJ2-2, with 8 bases lining up with TRBD1. J gave up 0 bases and V 8 bases, and 5 bases lay outside the gene matches. This CDR3 region has 15 residues. Looked up from germline, CDR1 is MNHEY and CDR2 is SVGAGI. CDR3 DNA sequence: TGTGCCAGCTCCCGGGACAGGACGAACACCGGGGAGCTGTTTTTT. Translation gives CASSRDRTNTGELFF.

The rearrangement links TRBV5-1 to TRBJ1-5; no reliable D call. The CDR3 sequence is 12 residues long. Trimming took 0 bases from V and 7 from J, leaving 5 bases between them. Per germline, CDR1 SGHRS and CDR2 YFSETQ. The CDR3 DNA is TGCGCCAGCAGCTTGGCCGGGCAGCCCCAGCATTTT. This translates into CASSLAGQPQHF.

The CDR3 bases are TGTGCCAGCTCACAGGCCCTAGCGGGGGGCAATGAGCAGTTCTTC. Translating gives CASSQALAGGNEQFF. The chain carries TRBV18 and TRBJ2-1, with 11 positions matching TRBD2. V lost 4 bases and J lost 6; bases outside the gene matches: 5. This CDR3 has 15 residues. Germline V gene sequence: CDR1 KGHSH, CDR2 LQKENI.

A few counts support this clone. V and J are TRBV28 and TRBJ1-3; tentatively, D is TRBD1 (5 bases). Germline V gene data show CDR1 as MDHEN and CDR2 as SYDVKM. This CDR3 region has 15 residues. Trimming took off 5 bases at V and 0 bases at J, with 11 bases between the two ends. The chain's CDR3 is CASSPGPTSGNTIYF. CDR3 in DNA: TGTGCCAGCAGTCCAGGGCCTACCTCTGGAAACACCATATATTTT.

The chain carries TRBV13 and TRBJ2-1, with 8 nucleotides matching TRBD2. Unmatched junction bases numbered 9, after V lost 5 bases and J lost 3 bases. Germline CDR1 PRHDT, CDR2 FYEKMQ (reference sequence). This CDR3 region has 16 residues. CDR3 bases: TGTGCCAGCAGCCCGACATCCGGGACTAGCTACAATGAGCAGTTCTTC. Protein product: CASSPTSGTSYNEQFF.

This sequence joins TRBV6-5 and TRBJ2-3; tentative D call: TRBD1 (6 bases). The CDR3 is 13 residues long. Germline assignment: CDR1 MNHEY and CDR2 SVGAGI. The V gene lost 5 bases and the J gene lost 4 bases, with 10 bases spanning the gap. As DNA, the CDR3 is TGTGCCAGCAGTCCTGGGACACCAGATACGCAGTATTTT. Amino acid sequence: CASSPGTPDTQYF.

The sample holds one count of this clone. The rearrangement joins TRBV6-1 to TRBJ1-1, with 7 bases identical to TRBD1. This CDR3 is 15 amino acids long. Unmatched junction bases numbered 11, after V lost 6 bases and J lost 4 bases. CDR1 MNHNS and CDR2 SASEGT come from the germline V gene. The CDR3 loop is CASRITKTGSTEAFF. The DNA of the CDR3 is TGTGCCAGCAGGATTACCAAGACAGGGAGCACTGAAGCTTTCTTT.

J is TRBJ2-1 and V is TRBV19, with TRBD2 identical over 11 bases. Trimming at V came to 5 bases and at J to 4 bases, leaving 10 bases not matched to a gene. The CDR3 is 17 residues long. The germline V gene encodes CDR1 LNHDA and CDR2 SQIVND (reference sequence). CDR3 nucleotides: TGTGCCAGTAGTCGAAGACTAGCGGGAACTTTATACAATGAGCAGTTCTTC. It specifies CASSRRLAGTLYNEQFF.

This chain connects TRBV5-1 to TRBJ2-7; a possible D gene is TRBD2 (6 bases). V lost 4 bases and J lost 2, with 10 bases in between. The germline V gene has CDR1 SGHRS and CDR2 YFSETQ. The CDR3 covers 13 residues. CDR3 DNA: TGCGCCAGCAGCGCGGGACGCGCCTACGAGCAGTACTTC. This translates into CASSAGRAYEQYF.

This clone occurred once. The chain has TRBV28 and TRBJ1-2, with TRBD1 matching over 7 bases. V shed 1 base, J shed 8 bases, and the junction held 10 bases outside the gene matches. The CDR3 is 15 amino acids. Germline lookup yields CDR1 MDHEN and CDR2 SYDVKM. The CDR3 region has the DNA TGTGCCAGCAGTTTATTGGCAGGGGGGTACGGAGGCTACACCTTC. Translated: CASSLLAGGYGGYTF.

The rearrangement joins TRBV28 to TRBJ1-2, with D unresolved. The germline V gene has CDR1 MDHEN and CDR2 SYDVKM. The V and J ends lost 1 base and 3 bases respectively, with 9 bases between them. CDR3 size: 14 residues. The DNA for the CDR3 is TGTGCCAGCAGTTTATTTGGCTCCGACTATGGCTACACCTTC. Protein: CASSLFGSDYGYTF.

V gene TRBV10-1 combines with J gene TRBJ2-3; D is unresolved. Germline V gene data show CDR1 as WNHNN and CDR2 as SYGVQD (reference sequence). The CDR3 extends over 13 amino acids. V lost 4 bases, J lost 4 bases, and 9 bases lay in between. The CDR3 loop reads CASSGLRADTQYF. The CDR3 DNA reads as TGCGCCAGCAGTGGACTGCGTGCAGATACGCAGTATTTT.

The chain carries TRBV11-2 and TRBJ2-5; D is perhaps TRBD2 (6 bases). There are 14 residues in the CDR3. The germline V and J ends were trimmed by 5 bases and 5 bases, with 15 bases remaining between them. CDR1 and CDR2 from the germline V gene are SGHAT and FQNNGV. The CDR3 DNA sequence: TGTGCCAGCAGCCCGGGACTCCCGGGGGAGACCCAGTACTTC. It is translated as CASSPGLPGETQYF.

DNA for the CDR3: TGCGCCAGCAGCCCCCTTGACAGGGAAACAAATACCGGGGAGCTGTTTTTT. Protein sequence: CASSPLDRETNTGELFF. The chain has TRBV5-1 and TRBJ2-2; 7 bases match TRBD1. The CDR3 runs 17 residues. V shed 4 bases and J 5 bases; nucleotides not matched to a gene: 14. Germline V gene lookup returns CDR1 SGHRS and CDR2 YFSETQ.

The J gene is TRBJ2-7, the V gene TRBV7-2; D is perhaps TRBD1 (5 bases). The V gene lost 5 bases and the J gene lost 0 bases, with 14 bases spanning the gap. CDR3 size: 15 residues. Germline assignment: CDR1 SGHTA and CDR2 FQGNSA. The CDR3 sequence is CASSPDTHPSYEQYF. The CDR3 nucleotides read TGTGCCAGCAGCCCGGACACTCATCCCTCCTACGAGCAGTACTTC.

The genes are TRBV7-8 and TRBJ1-2; D not certain. From germline, CDR1 is SGHVS and CDR2 FQNEAQ. The V end was cut by 3 bases, the J end by 0 bases, with 5 bases between. The CDR3 runs 13 residues. CDR3 DNA sequence: TGTGCCAGCAGCTTGAGGACTAACTATGGCTACACCTTC. It is translated as CASSLRTNYGYTF.

The genes are TRBV6-6 and TRBJ2-5, with D hard to call. Germline CDR1 MNHNY, CDR2 SVGAGI (reference sequence). This CDR3 spans 13 amino acids. Deletions cut 0 bases from V and 7 bases from J, with 9 bases between. The chain's CDR3 is CASSYSPLGTQYF. The DNA for the CDR3 is TGTGCCAGCAGTTACTCGCCTCTAGGGACCCAGTACTTC.

J is TRBJ1-5 and V is TRBV27; D remains ambiguous. Germline loops: CDR1 MNHEY, CDR2 SMNVEV (reference sequence). V lost 6 bases, J lost 0 bases, and 3 bases lay in between. The CDR3 length is 12 residues. CDR3 nucleotides: TGTGCCAGCAGCCGTAGCAATCAGCCCCAGCATTTT. This codes for CASSRSNQPQHF.

The gene calls are TRBV4-1 and TRBJ2-3, with D possibly matching TRBD2 (5 bases). Germline-derived CDR1 and CDR2 are MGHRA and YSYEKL. The CDR3 spans 16 residues. The V end lost 7 bases, the J end lost 1 base, and 18 bases lay between the germline ends. The chain's CDR3 is CASTSAEPIGTDTQYF. The CDR3 coding sequence is TGCGCCAGCACCTCAGCGGAACCTATTGGCACAGATACGCAGTATTTT.

The J gene is TRBJ2-7, the V gene TRBV6-5; D gene unclear. Germline-derived CDR1 and CDR2 are MNHEY and SVGAGI. V was shortened by 6 bases and J by 0 bases, with 12 bases between the two germline ends. The CDR3 has 14 residues. CDR3 nucleotide sequence: TGTGCCAGCAGCCCCGGTCATACCTCCTACGAGCAGTACTTC. It encodes CASSPGHTSYEQYF.